Listed here are 10 T cell receptor beta chains from one sample, sequenced in a study of cytotoxic CD8 clonotypes in ibrutinib-treated CLL. Repertoires were generated with immunoSEQ multiplex PCR, while TCRdb's copy carries only in-frame clones and drops some. This sample has around 330,000 clones, with over 60% found just once. The material was PBMCs, obtained after 36 months of ibrutinib treatment. These TCRs come from a human donor with chronic lymphocytic leukemia.

The chain carries TRBV19 and TRBJ2-7; no clear D gene. CDR1 and CDR2 (germline): LNHDA, SQIVND (reference sequence). With 5 bases removed from V and 1 base from J, the gap between germline ends came to 9 bases. CDR3 size: 13 residues. The CDR3 region has the DNA TGTGCCAGTAGTCCGTCCTCTTCCTACGAGCAGTACTTC. Protein product: CASSPSSSYEQYF.

This clone came up a few times. V gene TRBV2 combines with J gene TRBJ1-2; D remains ambiguous. The V gene's germline CDR1 is SNHLY and CDR2 FYNNEI. CDR3 length equals 9 residues. V was clipped by 0 bases and J by 12 bases, with 2 bases between them. The CDR3 protein is CASSEADTF. In nucleotides, the CDR3 is TGTGCCAGCAGTGAAGCCGACACCTTC.

V and J are TRBV19 and TRBJ1-1; TRBD1 might be the D (5 bases). Looked up from germline, CDR1 is LNHDA and CDR2 is SQIVND (reference sequence). This CDR3 has 14 amino acids. Deletions cut 5 bases from V and 6 bases from J, with 16 bases between. CDR3 sequence (DNA): TGTGCCAGTAGTTCCAGGACAAACCACCCTGAAGCTTTCTTT. It specifies CASSSRTNHPEAFF.

The CDR3 sequence: CASSLVSGGQETQYF. In nucleotides, the CDR3 is TGTGCCAGCAGCTTAGTTAGCGGGGGCCAAGAGACCCAGTACTTC. The chain links TRBV11-3 to TRBJ2-5; 9 bases are a match to TRBD2. The CDR3 consists of 15 residues. CDR1 is SGHNT, CDR2 YENEEA, per germline. With 1 base clipped from V and 1 base from J, the junction kept 1 base outside the gene matches.

Details on this clone: It is likely a read error, because the conserved phenylalanine at the end of the CDR3 is missing. No DNA is shown, since the ends of the CDR3 on it are uncertain; the CDR3 is the one TCRdb lists. CDR3 sequence reads: CASSDGDTQGL. The rearrangement uses TRBV2 and TRBJ2-4; the table's D call, TRBD1, was not checked against the DNA. The CDR3 is 11 residues long, ends included. Germline CDR1 and CDR2: SNHLY and FYNNEI.

This clone turned up a few times. The rearrangement uses TRBV15 and TRBJ2-3, with 13 positions matching TRBD2. The CDR3 covers 19 residues. The germline gives CDR1 LNHNV, CDR2 YYDKDF (reference sequence). J was trimmed by 1 base and V by 2 bases; bases with no gene match: 9. CDR3 nucleotide sequence: TGTGCCACCAGCAGACCAACTAGCGGGAGGGCCGTGGGCACAGATACGCAGTATTTT. Amino acids: CATSRPTSGRAVGTDTQYF.

V and J are TRBV28 and TRBJ1-1, with D tentatively TRBD1 (5 bases). V shed 3 bases and J shed 9 bases, with 17 bases lying between them. Germline V gene sequence: CDR1 MDHEN, CDR2 SYDVKM. This CDR3 spans 14 amino acids. The CDR3 is CASSFGEGSYKAFF. CDR3 nucleotides: TGTGCCAGCAGTTTTGGGGAGGGGTCTTACAAAGCTTTCTTT.

This clone was counted a single time. The V and J genes are TRBV5-1 and TRBJ2-1; 11 bases are shared with TRBD2. V shed 6 bases and J 1 base; nucleotides not matched to a gene: 24. Per the germline V gene, CDR1 is SGHRS and CDR2 is YFSETQ. This CDR3 is 22 amino acids long. Written as DNA, the CDR3 is TGCGCCAGCACCTTAAACCCTTGGGGACTAGCGGAATCTGCAGGGTCCTACAATGAGCAGTTCTTC. This encodes CASTLNPWGLAESAGSYNEQFF.

The chain combines TRBV10-2 with TRBJ2-1; TRBD2 matches 9 bases. The CDR3 contains 17 residues. Trimming at V came to 0 bases and at J to 3 bases, leaving 6 bases not matched to a gene. Germline loops: CDR1 WSHSY, CDR2 SAAADI. The CDR3 is CASSESKASGIYNEQFF. The CDR3 DNA reads as TGCGCCAGCAGTGAGTCGAAGGCTAGCGGGATCTACAATGAGCAGTTCTTC.

The CDR3 sequence: CASSLGTGGGGYTF. CDR3 bases: TGCGCCAGCAGCTTGGGGACAGGGGGCGGCGGCTACACCTTC. The chain carries TRBV5-1 and TRBJ1-2; 11 nucleotides line up with TRBD1. Germline CDR1 is SGHRS and CDR2 is YFSETQ. The J segment lost 8 bases and the V segment lost 0 bases, leaving 3 bases of the junction unmatched. The CDR3 loop spans 14 amino acids.